The 19 T cell receptor beta chains below were found in one sample sequenced in a study of T cell changes during pregnancy in multiple sclerosis (dated by TCRdb to 2018 to 2020). Library prep was done by the immunoSEQ multiplex PCR assay. In TCRdb, the immuneACCESS table is reduced to in-frame sequences with V and J assigned. These tables do not hold every clone; where another copy was compared, an unresolved V gene accounts for under half, and the others remain unexplained. The sample table contains about 34,000 clones; only one count was recorded for about nine tenths of them. The leading ten clones occupy around 11% of the sample. The sample was CD8+ T cells from peripheral blood mononuclear cells, taken before pregnancy. The source is a female donor with multiple sclerosis, enrolled in a pregnancy study.

Written as DNA, the CDR3 is TGTGCCAGCAGCCAAGCCATCCGACAGGGCGAGCAGTACTTC. Translated: CASSQAIRQGEQYF. The J gene is TRBJ2-7, the V gene TRBV4-2; the match to TRBD1 covers 7 bases. This CDR3 comprises 14 residues. With 1 base clipped from V and 6 bases from J, the junction kept 6 bases outside the gene matches. CDR1 and CDR2 from the germline V gene are LGHNA and YNFKEQ.

The V and J genes are TRBV30 and TRBJ2-1; 8 bases agree with TRBD1. This CDR3 contains 14 residues. The junction had 8 bases not matched to a gene; V was cut back by 0 bases and J by 10 bases. CDR1 and CDR2 (germline): GTSNPN, SVGIG (reference sequence). The CDR3 sequence: CAWSVAGGIGEQFF. Here the CDR3 DNA reads TGTGCCTGGAGTGTAGCAGGGGGCATTGGGGAGCAGTTCTTC.

The rearrangement links TRBV6-5 to TRBJ2-1; D not resolved. Trimming stripped 0 bases from V and 1 base from J, with 10 bases between. The CDR3 covers 16 residues. Germline V lookup: CDR1 MNHEY, CDR2 SVGAGI. CDR3 sequence: CASSYSTVRSYNEQFF. As DNA, the CDR3 is TGTGCCAGCAGTTACTCGACTGTAAGATCCTACAATGAGCAGTTCTTC.

The V call is TRBV2, the J call TRBJ1-5; no definite D call. Trimming took 0 bases from V and 0 from J, leaving 9 bases between them. The CDR3 totals 16 residues. Germline V gene lookup returns CDR1 SNHLY and CDR2 FYNNEI. The CDR3, as DNA: TGTGCCAGCAGTGAAGCCGGACTGCATAGCAATCAGCCCCAGCATTTT. Encoded protein: CASSEAGLHSNQPQHF.

The chain combines TRBV29-1 with TRBJ2-2, with 7 bases fitting TRBD2. Unmatched junction bases numbered 4, after V lost 5 bases and J lost 1 base. CDR1 is SQVTM and CDR2 is ANQGSEA in the germline V gene. The CDR3 consists of 14 residues. This CDR3 reads CSVLVAGNTGELFF. The CDR3 DNA sequence: TGCAGCGTTTTGGTAGCGGGGAACACCGGGGAGCTGTTTTTT.

In its sample, this clone was seen once. The gene calls are TRBV27 and TRBJ2-7, with 7 positions matching TRBD2. CDR1 MNHEY and CDR2 SMNVEV come from the germline V gene (reference sequence). V shed 5 bases and J 2 bases; nucleotides not matched to a gene: 9. The CDR3 is made up of 15 amino acids. CDR3 sequence reads: CASSPEAGTAYEQYF. CDR3 DNA sequence: TGTGCCAGCAGTCCCGAAGCGGGAACAGCCTACGAGCAGTACTTC.

The chain has TRBV5-8 and TRBJ2-1; D remains ambiguous. In germline, CDR1 is SGHTS, CDR2 YDEGEE. V was shortened by 1 base and J by 8 bases, with 7 bases between the two germline ends. The length of the CDR3 is 12 residues. The CDR3 bases are TGTGCCAGCAGCTTGCTCCGGGATGAGCAGTTCTTC. Amino acids: CASSLLRDEQFF.

The V and J genes are TRBV4-2 and TRBJ2-7, with 9 positions matching TRBD2. The germline CDR1 and CDR2 sequences are LGHNA and YNFKEQ. After removal of 4 bases from V and 5 bases from J, the junction contained 15 bases not matched to a gene. The CDR3 totals 17 residues. CDR3 residues: CASSPFRGASGDDEQYF. DNA of the CDR3: TGTGCCAGCAGCCCATTCAGGGGGGCTAGCGGGGATGACGAGCAGTACTTC.

As DNA, the CDR3 is TGTGCCAGCAGTTCTCCCGTGGGACAGGGGGTAGAGGGCTACACCTTC. This encodes CASSSPVGQGVEGYTF. J is TRBJ1-2 and V is TRBV2; TRBD1 matches 11 bases. J lost 8 bases, V lost 5 bases, and 13 bases had no gene match. The germline V gene has CDR1 SNHLY and CDR2 FYNNEI. This CDR3 region has 16 residues.

This clone was seen repeatedly, ten times or more. The chain combines TRBV19 with TRBJ2-7, with 7 bases matching TRBD2. The length of the CDR3 is 15 residues. V shed 2 bases, J shed 1 base, and the junction held 5 bases outside the gene matches. In germline, CDR1 is LNHDA, CDR2 SQIVND (reference sequence). The CDR3: CASSISPAGSYEQYF. The CDR3, as DNA: TGTGCCAGTAGTATAAGCCCAGCGGGATCCTACGAGCAGTACTTC.

DNA for the CDR3: TGCGCCAGCAGCTTGCTCCTACATCCCAGGGGATTGAACACTGAAGCTTTCTTT. Translation gives CASSLLLHPRGLNTEAFF. The chain employs TRBV5-1 and TRBJ1-1; D possibly corresponds to TRBD1 (6 bases). Germline V lookup: CDR1 SGHRS, CDR2 YFSETQ. CDR3 length: 18 residues. V was trimmed by 1 base and J by 0 bases, leaving 19 bases between them. The whole variable domain, filled in from reference TRBV5-1 and TRBJ1-1, reads KAGVTQTPRYLIKTRGQQVTLSCSPISGHRSVSWYQQTPGQGLQFLFEYFSETQRNKGNFPGRFSGRQFSNSRSEMNVSTLELGDSALYLCASSLLLHPRGLNTEAFFGQGTRLTVV.

The chain uses TRBV16 and TRBJ2-5; 11 nucleotides match TRBD2. Trimming removed 0 bases from V and 3 bases from J; junction bases left unmatched: 3. Germline-derived CDR1 and CDR2 are KGHSY and FQNENV. The CDR3 runs 16 residues. This CDR3 reads CASSQSLTSGKETQYF. The CDR3 DNA reads TGTGCCAGCAGCCAATCTCTGACTAGCGGGAAAGAGACCCAGTACTTC.

This clone was observed a handful of times. This CDR3 is CASRSPVTEAFF. The CDR3, as DNA: TGTGCCAGCAGGTCCCCGGTCACTGAAGCTTTCTTT. The chain carries TRBV27 and TRBJ1-1; D is uncertain. CDR1 is MNHEY, CDR2 SMNVEV, per germline (reference sequence). CDR3 length: 12 amino acids. The ends were cut back, 6 bases at V and 4 bases at J, with 9 bases in the middle.

The chain couples TRBV6-4 to TRBJ2-1, with TRBD2 matching over 11 bases. This CDR3 comprises 16 residues. In germline, CDR1 is MRHNA, CDR2 SNTAGT. V gave up 10 bases and J gave up 6 bases; unmatched junction bases: 14. In DNA, the CDR3 is TGTGCCACCAGAGAAGACGGGACTAGCGGAGCCAATGAGCAGTTCTTC. As protein: CATREDGTSGANEQFF.

The chain is built from TRBV6-4 and TRBJ1-6, with 9 bases lining up with TRBD1. The CDR3 consists of 16 residues. Unmatched junction bases numbered 10, after V lost 6 bases and J lost 7 bases. Germline lookup yields CDR1 MRHNA and CDR2 SNTAGT. For the CDR3, the DNA is TGTGCCAGCAGGGCGATTACAGGGGGCTGGAATTCACCCCTCCACTTT. Its protein product is CASRAITGGWNSPLHF.

This chain connects TRBV2 to TRBJ1-6, with D unresolved. Per germline, CDR1 SNHLY and CDR2 FYNNEI. The CDR3 has 14 amino acids. With 8 bases removed from V and 8 bases from J, the gap between germline ends came to 16 bases. The CDR3 here is CASLRAEGYSPLHF. The CDR3 nucleotides are TGTGCCAGCCTAAGGGCCGAGGGTTATTCACCCCTCCACTTT.

This clone was found once. This chain uses TRBV13 with TRBJ1-1, with TRBD1 matching 8 bases. Germline CDR1 is PRHDT and CDR2 is FYEKMQ (reference sequence). The CDR3 consists of 15 residues. J lost 6 bases, V lost 5 bases, and 11 bases had no gene match. This chain's CDR3 is CASSVGQGWGAEAFF. For the CDR3, the DNA is TGTGCCAGCAGCGTCGGACAGGGATGGGGCGCTGAAGCTTTCTTT.

This rearrangement joins TRBV5-6 to TRBJ2-7; maybe TRBD1 (5 bases). The CDR3 has 13 residues. Looked up from germline, CDR1 is SGHDT and CDR2 is YYEEEE. Trimming shortened V by 5 bases and J by 1 base, and 10 bases separated the two germline ends. The DNA of the CDR3 is TGTGCCAGCAGTTTGACAGCTTCCTACGAGCAGTACTTC. Protein: CASSLTASYEQYF.

The V call is TRBV7-7, the J call TRBJ2-1; 10 nucleotides match TRBD1. This CDR3 spans 15 amino acids. The germline CDR1 and CDR2 sequences are SSHAT and FNYEAQ (reference sequence). Unmatched junction bases numbered 9, after V lost 5 bases and J lost 8 bases. The CDR3 DNA sequence: TGTGCCAGCAGCCCGAGGACAGGGGGAATAGATGAGCAGTTCTTC. Translated: CASSPRTGGIDEQFF.